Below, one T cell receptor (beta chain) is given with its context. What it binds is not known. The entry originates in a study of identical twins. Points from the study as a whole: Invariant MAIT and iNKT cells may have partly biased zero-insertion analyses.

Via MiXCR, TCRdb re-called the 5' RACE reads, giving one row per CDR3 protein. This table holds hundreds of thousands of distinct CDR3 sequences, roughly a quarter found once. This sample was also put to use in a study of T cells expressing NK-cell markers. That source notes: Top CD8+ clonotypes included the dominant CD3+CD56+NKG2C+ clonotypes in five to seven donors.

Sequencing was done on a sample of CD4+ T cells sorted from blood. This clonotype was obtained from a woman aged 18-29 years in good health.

The CDR3 DNA sequence: TGTGCCAGCAGCGTAGATGCGGGGTCGAAGACCCAGTACTTC. This sequence encodes CASSVDAGSKTQYF. V usage is TRBV9 and J usage is TRBJ2-5; perhaps TRBD2 as D (6 bases). This CDR3 is 14 amino acids long. CDR1 and CDR2 (germline): SGDLS, YYNGEE. V lost 0 bases to trimming and J lost 6 bases, with 12 bases between them.